One sample yielded the 31 T cell receptor beta chains listed below, sequenced in a study of breast tumors, draining lymph nodes, adjacent tissues. Samples came from axillary lymph nodes draining the breast cancer. TCRdb re-called the multiplex PCR reads with MiXCR, one entry per CDR3 protein. This repertoire shows about 270,000 distinct CDR3 sequences, about 33% found once; its top ten account for about 1%. Material for sequencing was axillary lymph node tissue. Receptors were obtained from a female donor with breast cancer. Some clones in this sample may be carry-over from other donors' samples.

As to this clonotype: An end of the junction differs from the germline gene, which may be a read error. The CDR3 reads CASSLGLAPGGERFF. The CDR3 DNA reads TGTGCCAGCAGCTTAGGACTCGCCCCAGGGGGTGAGCGGTTCTTC. V usage is TRBV11-2 and J usage is TRBJ2-1, with 7 bases that match TRBD1. The CDR3 covers 15 residues. The germline V gene encodes CDR1 SGHAT and CDR2 FQNNGV.

The table lists this clonotype with many counts. The chain uses TRBV20-1 and TRBJ1-5; no reliable D call. Trimming pared 5 bases from V and 6 bases from J, leaving 14 bases between. Germline V gives CDR1 DFQATT, CDR2 SNEGSKA (reference sequence). The CDR3 runs 13 residues. DNA of the CDR3: TGCAGTGCTCATCTTCGGCCGGGTCAGCCCCAGCATTTT. As protein: CSAHLRPGQPQHF.

Notes on this clonotype: A much bigger clone sits one base away, suggesting this may be a read error. CDR3 in amino acids: CSPGGGPCEQYF. Written as DNA, the CDR3 is TGCAGCCCCGGCGGGGGACCCTGCGAGCAGTACTTC. V gene TRBV20-1 combines with J gene TRBJ2-7, with TRBD2 matching over 7 bases. CDR3 size: 12 residues. The V gene's germline CDR1 is DFQATT and CDR2 SNEGSKA (reference sequence).

This clonotype was seen at least ten times. The chain joins TRBV14 to TRBJ2-3; a possible D gene is TRBD2 (5 bases). The CDR3 spans 21 residues. Germline CDR1 is SGHDN and CDR2 is FVKESK. Trimming left V 0 bases short and J 2 bases short, with 27 bases between. The CDR3 DNA sequence: TGTGCCAGCAGCCAAGATATGGCTAGCAGCCGTCGCCCCTCAATCACAGATACGCAGTATTTT. Translating it yields CASSQDMASSRRPSITDTQYF.

This clonotype was seen only a few times. Given a much more abundant clone one base away, this may be a read error. V usage is TRBV7-2 and J usage is TRBJ2-5; 13 positions match TRBD2. The CDR3 length is 18 residues. Trimming removed 5 bases from V and 6 bases from J; junction bases left unmatched: 15. Germline V gene sequence: CDR1 SGHTA, CDR2 FQGNSA. The CDR3 coding sequence is TGTGCCAGCAGCCCACAGACTAGCGGGAGGACAATACAACAGACCCAGTACTTC. Translated: CASSPQTSGRTIQQTQYF.

Comments on this clonotype: A single base separates this from a much larger clone, so it may be a read error. The chain joins TRBV6-1 to TRBJ1-2; D may be TRBD1 (5 bases). The CDR3 extends over 14 amino acids. Deletions cut 5 bases from V and 4 bases from J, with 14 bases between. Germline CDR1 MNHNS, CDR2 SASEGT. The CDR3 loop reads CASSQGDFFYGYTF. The CDR3 DNA reads TGTGCCAGCAGTCAAGGGGATTTCTTCTATGGCTACACCTTC.

This clonotype is a singleton in its sample. At one end the junction does not follow the germline gene, possibly because of a read error. V and J are TRBV28 and TRBJ2-3; 11 nucleotides match TRBD2. Germline V gene sequence: CDR1 MDHEN, CDR2 SYDVKM. The CDR3 runs to 17 residues. The CDR3 spells CASRRIAGGPSTDTRYF. The CDR3 bases are TGTGCCAGCAGGAGGATAGCGGGAGGGCCTAGCACAGATACGCGGTATTTT.

The J gene is TRBJ2-3, the V gene TRBV11-1, with TRBD2 matching over 9 bases. With 0 bases clipped from V and 4 bases from J, the junction kept 5 bases outside the gene matches. There are 16 residues in the CDR3. CDR1 is SGHAT, CDR2 FQDESV, per germline (reference sequence). The CDR3 coding sequence is TGTGCCAGCAGCTTAGCTAGCGGGAGTAACGCAGATACGCAGTATTTT. Translating gives CASSLASGSNADTQYF.

This clonotype was counted many times. This chain joins TRBV20-1 and TRBJ2-5; TRBD1 agrees at 8 bases. Trimming at V came to 3 bases and at J to 4 bases, leaving 4 bases not matched to a gene. Germline lookup yields CDR1 DFQATT and CDR2 SNEGSKA (reference sequence). The CDR3 spans 13 residues. The chain's CDR3 is CSASRGRGETQYF. The CDR3, as DNA: TGCAGTGCTAGCAGGGGGCGGGGAGAGACCCAGTACTTC.

CDR3 sequence (DNA): TGTGCCAGCAGCGTATTTCAGGAAGTGAGCACTGAAGCTTTCTTT. It specifies CASSVFQEVSTEAFF. The V and J genes are TRBV9 and TRBJ1-1; D ambiguous. This CDR3 spans 15 amino acids. V was clipped by 1 base and J by 4 bases, with 14 bases between them. Germline V lookup: CDR1 SGDLS, CDR2 YYNGEE.

This clonotype has ten or more counts. The chain links TRBV7-8 to TRBJ2-1, with TRBD2 identical over 7 bases. This CDR3 spans 17 amino acids. Per the germline V gene, CDR1 is SGHVS and CDR2 is FQNEAQ. With V trimmed by 3 bases and J by 6 bases, 14 bases remained unmatched. CDR3 in DNA: TGTGCCAGCAGCTTTTCCGCGGGAGTATTTGTGGGCAATGAGCAGTTCTTC. Translation gives CASSFSAGVFVGNEQFF.

As concerns this clonotype: Just one base apart from a much larger clone, this may be a read error. The chain couples TRBV6-6 to TRBJ1-5, with 8 bases aligning to TRBD1. Germline V gene sequence: CDR1 MNHNY, CDR2 SVGAGI (reference sequence). The CDR3 sequence is 14 residues long. J lost 2 bases, V lost 7 bases, and 4 bases had no gene match. This chain's CDR3 is CASNRGNGNQPQHF. The DNA for the CDR3 is TGTGCCAGCAACAGGGGGAATGGCAATCAGCCCCAGCATTTT.

This clonotype was observed at least ten times. The V call is TRBV12-3 or TRBV12-4, the J call TRBJ1-1; D is undetermined. Deletions cut 6 bases from V and 8 bases from J, with 10 bases between. The CDR3 runs 11 residues. CDR3 sequence reads: CASSQDREAFF. Here the CDR3 DNA reads TGTGCCAGCAGCCAGGACCGGGAAGCTTTCTTT.

This clonotype was counted a single time. Likely a read error: the CDR3 ends without its conserved phenylalanine or tryptophan. The chain joins TRBV2 to TRBJ2-7, with D hard to call. The germline V gene has CDR1 SNHLY and CDR2 FYNNEI. CDR3 length: 12 residues. CDR3 residues: CASSLSSHEQYL. CDR3 DNA: TGTGCCAGCAGTCTCTCCTCCCACGAGCAGTACCTC.

This clonotype was seen many times. The V and J genes are TRBV12-3 or TRBV12-4 and TRBJ2-1, with D perhaps TRBD2 (6 bases). V lost 6 bases and J lost 4, with 19 bases in between. The CDR3 extends over 16 amino acids. CDR3 in DNA: TGTGCCAGCAGGTCCGCGGCGGACTACCGATACAATGAGCAGTTCTTC. This codes for CASRSAADYRYNEQFF.

This clonotype was detected ten times or more. This chain uses TRBV20-1 with TRBJ1-2; the D gene is possibly TRBD1 (5 bases). Trimming left V 5 bases short and J 0 bases short, with 10 bases between. Germline CDR1 DFQATT, CDR2 SNEGSKA (reference sequence). The CDR3 consists of 13 residues. For the CDR3, the DNA is TGCAGTGCTTACAGGAGAGCTAACTATGGCTACACCTTC. Translation: CSAYRRANYGYTF.

A remark on this clonotype: The DNA is left out, because the CDR3 cannot be placed on it with certainty; the CDR3 is given as TCRdb lists it. CDR3 protein: CASSFYICSARTSGQETQYF. The V call is TRBV7-2, the J call TRBJ2-5; no check of the table's D call, TRBD2, against the DNA was made. With termini counted, the CDR3 has 20 amino acids. Germline loops: CDR1 SGHTA, CDR2 FQGNSA.

In this sample, this clonotype turned up a few times. The J gene is TRBJ2-7, the V gene TRBV28; 9 bases map to TRBD2. The length of the CDR3 is 14 residues. Losses at the gene ends were 6 bases for V and 7 bases for J; bases not matched to a gene: 10. Germline assignment: CDR1 MDHEN and CDR2 SYDVKM. CDR3 sequence (DNA): TGTGCCAGCAGCCTCCTAGCGGGGTCTAGGGAGCAGTACTTC. This codes for CASSLLAGSREQYF.

This clonotype was counted ten times or more. This chain joins TRBV5-8 and TRBJ2-5; D gene unclear. CDR3 length equals 13 residues. The germline V and J ends were trimmed by 3 bases and 1 base, with 7 bases remaining between them. The germline CDR1 and CDR2 sequences are SGHTS and YDEGEE. The CDR3 is CASSSRVQETQYF. The CDR3 region has the DNA TGTGCCAGCAGCTCTAGGGTCCAAGAGACCCAGTACTTC.

This clonotype was counted at least ten times. The chain joins TRBV19 to TRBJ2-3; the D gene is possibly TRBD2 (6 bases). The CDR3 runs 17 residues. Trimming took off 1 base at V and 1 base at J, with 15 bases between the two ends. Germline loops: CDR1 LNHDA, CDR2 SQIVND (reference sequence). As DNA, the CDR3 is TGTGCCAGTAGTATAGGGGCTAGGCGGGATGGCACAGATACGCAGTATTTT. It codes for CASSIGARRDGTDTQYF. The full variable domain, completed using reference TRBV19 and TRBJ2-3, is DGGITQSPKYLFRKEGQNVTLSCEQNLNHDAMYWYRQDPGQGLRLIYYSQIVNDFQKGDIAEGYSVSREKKESFPLTVTSAQKNPTAFYLCASSIGARRDGTDTQYFGPGTRLTVL.

The genes are TRBV15 and TRBJ2-5, with TRBD1 as a possible D gene (7 bases). V shed 1 base and J shed 5 bases, with 11 bases lying between them. The CDR3 length is 14 residues. Looked up from germline, CDR1 is LNHNV and CDR2 is YYDKDF (reference sequence). CDR3 coding DNA: TGTGCCACCAGCAGAGTTCAGGGGGGCGAGACCCAGTACTTC. Its protein is CATSRVQGGETQYF.

CDR3 sequence: CSASERTSPTNTDTQYF. The DNA for the CDR3 is TGCAGTGCTAGTGAGAGGACTAGCCCCACCAACACAGATACGCAGTATTTT. The chain joins TRBV20-1 to TRBJ2-3; 8 bases are shared with TRBD2. The CDR3 contains 17 residues. Germline V gene sequence: CDR1 DFQATT, CDR2 SNEGSKA (reference sequence). With 3 bases clipped from V and 2 bases from J, the junction kept 13 bases outside the gene matches.

The sample holds many counts of this clonotype. This chain uses TRBV11-3 with TRBJ2-2; D call uncertain. V was trimmed by 5 bases and J by 6 bases, leaving 13 bases between them. CDR3 length equals 14 residues. Germline V CDR1 and CDR2: SGHNT, YENEEA. Written as DNA, the CDR3 is TGTGCCAGCAGCCCACGGTCTGGCGCCGGGGAGCTGTTTTTT. This sequence encodes CASSPRSGAGELFF.

This clonotype was seen repeatedly, ten times or more. The rearrangement links TRBV14 to TRBJ2-7, with TRBD2 matching 7 bases. Germline values: CDR1 SGHDN, CDR2 FVKESK. Losses at the gene ends were 2 bases for V and 2 bases for J; bases not matched to a gene: 9. CDR3 length equals 16 residues. The CDR3 DNA follows: TGTGCCAGCAGCCAAAGGAAGCGGGACGGGACCTACGAGCAGTACTTC. Amino acid sequence: CASSQRKRDGTYEQYF.

The rearrangement links TRBV3-1 to TRBJ2-3; 8 bases fit TRBD2. Germline V gene lookup returns CDR1 LGHDT and CDR2 YNNKEL (reference sequence). V lost 3 bases, J lost 0 bases, and 2 bases stayed unmatched. The CDR3 length is 15 residues. As DNA, the CDR3 is TGTGCCAGCAGCCATAGCGGGACCAGCACAGATACGCAGTATTTT. This translates into CASSHSGTSTDTQYF.

Regarding this clonotype: Since a much larger clone is just one base distant, this may be a read error. The final CDR3 position lacks the conserved phenylalanine or tryptophan, pointing to a likely read error. The J gene is TRBJ2-2, the V gene TRBV6-5; 11 nucleotides agree with TRBD2. V was clipped by 2 bases and J by 4 bases; unmatched bases: 9. Germline values: CDR1 MNHEY, CDR2 SVGAGI. This CDR3 is 18 amino acids long. The CDR3 reads CASSYGSLAGEGTGELFS. The CDR3 nucleotides read TGTGCCAGCAGTTACGGATCACTAGCGGGGGAGGGCACCGGGGAGCTGTTTTCT.

This clonotype appeared many times. The chain is built from TRBV14 and TRBJ2-3, with TRBD2 matching over 8 bases. Germline CDR1 SGHDN, CDR2 FVKESK. The CDR3 totals 16 residues. V trimming: 0 bases; J trimming: 5 bases; junction bases outside the gene matches: 7. The DNA of the CDR3 is TGTGCCAGCAGCCAAGATCTCGGGCTAGCGGGAGATACGCAGTATTTT. This encodes CASSQDLGLAGDTQYF.

This clonotype was picked up one time. The V call is TRBV14, the J call TRBJ2-7; D unclear. Trimming took 2 bases from V and 5 from J, leaving 4 bases between them. The CDR3 totals 11 residues. CDR1 and CDR2 from the germline V gene are SGHDN and FVKESK. DNA of the CDR3: TGTGCCAGCAGCCAAAGCAACGAGCAGTACTTC. Encoded protein: CASSQSNEQYF.

Comments on this clonotype: A much larger clone differs by one base, so this may be a read error. The V and J genes are TRBV5-6 and TRBJ2-5; 10 nucleotides align to TRBD2. Germline values: CDR1 SGHDT, CDR2 YYEEEE. The length of the CDR3 is 15 residues. V shed 5 bases, J shed 3 bases, and the junction held 7 bases outside the gene matches. CDR3 sequence (DNA): TGTGCCAGCAGGGGGACTAGCGCGAAAAAAGAGACCCAGTACTTC. This translates into CASRGTSAKKETQYF.

On this clonotype: This may arise from a read error, as a much more abundant clone is one base away. The rearrangement uses TRBV9 and TRBJ2-7, with 7 bases matching TRBD1. CDR3 length: 14 residues. The germline V gene has CDR1 SGDLS and CDR2 YYNGEE. The CDR3 loop is CASSVATGPYEQSF. DNA for the CDR3: TGTGCCAGCAGCGTAGCGACAGGGCCCTACGAGCAGTCCTTC.

At least ten counts were recorded for this clonotype. The chain has TRBV24-1 and TRBJ2-7, with D tentatively TRBD1 (5 bases). Germline V gene lookup returns CDR1 KGHDR and CDR2 SFDVKD. The germline V and J ends were trimmed by 4 bases and 6 bases, with 6 bases remaining between them. There are 11 residues in the CDR3. The DNA of the CDR3 is TGTGCCACCAGTGAAAGGGGCGAGCAGTACTTC. It translates to CATSERGEQYF.